This T cell receptor (beta chain) was recovered during a study of tumor-infiltrating lymphocytes in primary liver carcinoma. Whole-study context: The study included patients who were men and women aged 30 to 69 years.

Joint extraction of RNA and DNA used roughly 19-32 mg of bulk tissue that was unsorted. No patient had received treatment, and all had chronic HBV infection. Every tumor sample held more than 80% viable tumor cells. Germline CDR1 is SGHNT and CDR2 is YYREEE (reference sequence). The CDR3 runs to 14 residues. V dropped 4 bases and J dropped 1 base, with 11 bases sitting between them. TCR beta cDNA was prepared out of roughly 450 ng total RNA by means of a constant-region primer. Researchers made the TCR beta libraries by running three nested multiplex PCR rounds with slightly modified ARM-PCR. With TRBV1-TRBV30 forward primers and a C-beta reverse primer, the first two PCR rounds were run for nine to eleven cycles each. TCRdb re-called the multiplex PCR reads through MiXCR, storing one row per CDR3 protein. The repertoire includes tens of thousands of distinct CDR3 sequences, around 70% of them detected once, and 19% sits in the top ten.

Turning to this clonotype: It is likely a read error, because the conserved phenylalanine at the end of the CDR3 is missing.

The chain joins TRBV5-4 to TRBJ1-1; D perhaps matches TRBD1 (5 bases). The receptor's source is a man aged 35 to 55 with primary liver carcinoma and hepatitis B virus infection. The sequencing input was liver tumor tissue from sampling region 1. Subset specified: tumor region T1, superior pole. CDR3 sequence: CASSRGDGNTEAFS. The CDR3 nucleotides read TGTGCCAGCAGCCGAGGGGACGGGAACACTGAAGCTTTCTCT.